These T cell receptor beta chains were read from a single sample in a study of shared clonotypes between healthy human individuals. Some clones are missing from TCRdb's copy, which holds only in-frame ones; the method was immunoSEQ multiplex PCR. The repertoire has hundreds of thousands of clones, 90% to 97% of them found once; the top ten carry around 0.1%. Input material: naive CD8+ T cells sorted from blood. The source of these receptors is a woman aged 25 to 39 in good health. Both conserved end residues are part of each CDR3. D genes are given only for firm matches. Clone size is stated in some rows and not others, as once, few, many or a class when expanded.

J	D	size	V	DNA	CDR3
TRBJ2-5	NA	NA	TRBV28	TGTGCCAGCAGTGTTCCTATTGGGACCCAGTACTTC	CASSVPIGTQYF
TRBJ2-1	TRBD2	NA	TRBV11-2	TGTGCCAGCAGCTTTTCTAGCGGGTACAATGAGCAGTTCTTC	CASSFSSGYNEQFF
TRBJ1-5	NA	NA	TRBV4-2	TGTGCCAGCAGCCCGTCGGAATACGGCAATCAGCCCCAGCATTTT	CASSPSEYGNQPQHF
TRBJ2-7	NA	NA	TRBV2	TGTGCCAGCGGGGGGAAGACGGACTTCTCCTACGAGCAGTACTTC	CASGGKTDFSYEQYF
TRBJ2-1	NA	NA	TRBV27	TGTGCCAGCAGTTTATTATCGTCCCCGGCCGCCAACCCGAACTACAATGAGCAGTTCTTC	CASSLLSSPAANPNYNEQFF
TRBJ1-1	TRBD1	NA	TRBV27	TGTGCCAGCAGTTTGCAGGGGACAGGGACTGAAGCTTTCTTT	CASSLQGTGTEAFF
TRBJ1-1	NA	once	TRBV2	TGTGCCAGCAGTGATGGGGGAGCCACTGAAGCTTTCTTT	CASSDGGATEAFF
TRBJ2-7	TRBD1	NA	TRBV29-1	TGCAGCGTTGGTTGGGACAGGGGGTCTTACGAGCAGTACTTC	CSVGWDRGSYEQYF
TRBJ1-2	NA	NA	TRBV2	TGTGCCAGCAGAGGGGTAGACGTCTATGGCTACACCTTC	CASRGVDVYGYTF
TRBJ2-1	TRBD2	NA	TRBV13	TGTGCCAGCAGCCCCTTGACTAGCGGGCACAATGAGCAGTTCTTC	CASSPLTSGHNEQFF
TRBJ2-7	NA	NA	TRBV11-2	TGTGCCAGCAGCTTGATTAGCTACGAGCAGTACTTC	CASSLISYEQYF
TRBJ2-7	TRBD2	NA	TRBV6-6	TGTGCCAGCAGTTACCTCCACGGGACTAGACACTACGAGCAGTACTTC	CASSYLHGTRHYEQYF
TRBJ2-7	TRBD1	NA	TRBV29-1	TGCAGCGTGGCCGGACAGGGCTACGAGCAGTACTTC	CSVAGQGYEQYF
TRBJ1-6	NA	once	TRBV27	TGTGCCAGCAGTGTTACGTGGGGTCGGGATGATTCACCCCTCCACTTT	CASSVTWGRDDSPLHF
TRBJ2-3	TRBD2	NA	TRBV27	TGTGCCAGCAGTACCCGACTAGCGGGAGCGGGTGATACGCAGTATTTT	CASSTRLAGAGDTQYF
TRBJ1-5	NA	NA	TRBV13	TGTGCCAGCAGCTTGGCTTCGCAAAGCAATCAGCCCCAGCATTTT	CASSLASQSNQPQHF
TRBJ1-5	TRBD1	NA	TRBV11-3	TGTGCCAGCAGCCGAGACAGGGGGCGAACGCCCCAGCATTTT	CASSRDRGRTPQHF
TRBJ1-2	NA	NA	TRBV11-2	TGTGCCAGCAGCTACAAACGAAACTATGGCTACACCTTC	CASSYKRNYGYTF
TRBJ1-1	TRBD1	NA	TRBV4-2	TGTGCCAGCAGCCGCCCACAGGGGGGGAAAATGAACGGTGAAGCTTTCTTT	CASSRPQGGKMNGEAFF
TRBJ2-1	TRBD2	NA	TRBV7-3	TGTGCCAGCAGCCTCGGTGTCGGACTAGCGGGAGATGAGCAGTTCTTC	CASSLGVGLAGDEQFF
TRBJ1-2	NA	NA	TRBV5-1	TGCGCCAGCAGCATGACCAGACGTGACACCTTC	CASSMTRRDTF
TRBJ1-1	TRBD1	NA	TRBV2	TGTGCCAGCAGTGAAGACAGGGGGGCTGAAGCTTTCTTT	CASSEDRGAEAFF
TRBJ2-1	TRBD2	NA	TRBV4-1	TGCGCCAGCAGCCACGGCCGGGGGGTAGGTGAGCAGTTCTTC	CASSHGRGVGEQFF
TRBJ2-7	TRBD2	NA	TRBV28	TGTGCCAGCAGACGGACTAGCGGAAACTCCTACGAGCAGTACTTC	CASRRTSGNSYEQYF
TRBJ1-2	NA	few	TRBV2	TGTGCCAGCAGTGAGTTAGCAGACTATGGCTACACCTTC	CASSELADYGYTF
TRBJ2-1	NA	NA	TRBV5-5	TGTGCCAGCAGCTTCCCCCGGGATGAGCAGTTCTTC	CASSFPRDEQFF
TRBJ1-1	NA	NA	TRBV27	TGTGCCAGCATGCTGGGGAACACTGAAGCTTTCTTT	CASMLGNTEAFF
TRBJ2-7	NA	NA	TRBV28	TGTGCCAGCGTACCAACAGGCTTAACCTACGAGCAGTACTTC	CASVPTGLTYEQYF
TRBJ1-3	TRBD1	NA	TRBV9	TGTGCCAGCACCCCAGGGAGGGGGCTTGGAAACACCATATATTTT	CASTPGRGLGNTIYF
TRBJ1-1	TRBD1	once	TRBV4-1	TGCGCCAGCAGCTACTCACCTCGACAGGGCCATGAAGCTTTCTTT	CASSYSPRQGHEAFF
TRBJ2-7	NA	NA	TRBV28	TGTGCCAGCAGTTCAAAGGACACATACGAGCAGTACTTC	CASSSKDTYEQYF
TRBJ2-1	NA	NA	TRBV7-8	TGTGCCAGCAGCGAAACTCCTAATGAGCAGTTCTTC	CASSETPNEQFF
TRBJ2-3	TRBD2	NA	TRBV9	TGTGCCAGCAGCTCGGGACTAACGAGAGGTTGGGGCACAGATACGCAGTATTTT	CASSSGLTRGWGTDTQYF
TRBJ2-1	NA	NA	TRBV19	TGTGCCAGTAGTATGCGACTAGTAGGGGGATGGGATGAGCAGTTCTTC	CASSMRLVGGWDEQFF
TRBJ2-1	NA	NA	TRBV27	TGTGCCAGCAGTACTAGGTGGTCCTACAATGAGCAGTTCTTC	CASSTRWSYNEQFF
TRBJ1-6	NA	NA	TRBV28	TGTGCCAGCAGCCCAATAGGGGTGGGGGTCCTTAATTCACCCCTCCACTTT	CASSPIGVGVLNSPLHF
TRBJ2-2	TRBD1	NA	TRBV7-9	TGTGCCAGCAGCCCCCCGCTAGGGACAGGGACCACCGGGGAGCTGTTTTTT	CASSPPLGTGTTGELFF
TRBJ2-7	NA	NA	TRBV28	TGTGCCAGCAGTGGCCGGACTGTCGAATATTCCTACGAGCAGTACTTC	CASSGRTVEYSYEQYF
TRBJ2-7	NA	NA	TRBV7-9	TGTGCCAGCAGCCCGTGGAGGGGGGAAAGGGGGTACGAGCAGTACTTC	CASSPWRGERGYEQYF
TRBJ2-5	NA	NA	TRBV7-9	TGTGCCAGCAGCTTAATAGGGGGGGAGACCCAGTACTTC	CASSLIGGETQYF
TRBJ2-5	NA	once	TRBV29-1	TGCAGCGTGATGGGTCATGGGCGGAGGGGGCTGCAAGAGACCCAGTACTTC	CSVMGHGRRGLQETQYF